This record covers a single T cell receptor beta chain. Its antigen remains unidentified. The protocol was immunoSEQ multiplex PCR, while the TCRdb copy is restricted to in-frame clones and leaves out a portion. Found here are approximately 31,000 clones, around three quarters of them singletons; the top ten hold roughly 2%. This specimen comes from a study of STAT5B mutations in CD4+ large granular lymphocyte leukemia. Broader study findings: Without putative leukemic clones, patient CD4-sorted repertoires remained more clonal than healthy CD4+ repertoires. Higher CD4+ than CD8+ T-LGLL clonality might reflect small sample size. Roughly 27% of private leukemic clonotypes occurred rarely in other patients' non-leukemic repertoires. Top patient clones used TRBV06 genes more often: 8/27 versus 2/35 in controls.

The CDR3 is 14 residues long. Germline V gene lookup returns CDR1 SGHKS and CDR2 YYEKEE (reference sequence). Trimming took off 2 bases at V and 1 base at J, with 8 bases between the two ends. The receptor was isolated from a human donor in good health. The J gene is TRBJ2-3, the V gene TRBV5-5; D might be TRBD1 (5 bases). The sample comprised CD4+ T cells from blood buffy coats. The CDR3 nucleotides are TGTGCCAGCAGCTTATTACAGGGCACAGATACGCAGTATTTT. Translation gives CASSLLQGTDTQYF.